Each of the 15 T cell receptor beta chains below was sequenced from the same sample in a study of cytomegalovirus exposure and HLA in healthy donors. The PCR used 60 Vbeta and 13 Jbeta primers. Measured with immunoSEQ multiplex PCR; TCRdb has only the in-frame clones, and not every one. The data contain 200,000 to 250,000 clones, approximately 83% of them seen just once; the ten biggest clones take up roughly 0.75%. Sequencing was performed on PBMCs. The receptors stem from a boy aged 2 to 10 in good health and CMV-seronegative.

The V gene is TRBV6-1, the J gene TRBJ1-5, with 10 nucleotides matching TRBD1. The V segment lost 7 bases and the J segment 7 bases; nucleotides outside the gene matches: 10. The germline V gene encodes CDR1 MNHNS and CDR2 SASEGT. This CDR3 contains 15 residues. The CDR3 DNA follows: TGTGCCAGCATTACCGGGACAGGGGTACGGCAGCCCCAGCATTTT. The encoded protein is CASITGTGVRQPQHF.

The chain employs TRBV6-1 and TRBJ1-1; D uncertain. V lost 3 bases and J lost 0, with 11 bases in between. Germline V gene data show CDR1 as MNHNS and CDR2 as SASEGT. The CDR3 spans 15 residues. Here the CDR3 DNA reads TGTGCCAGCAGTGACATTAGAACCATGAACACTGAAGCTTTCTTT. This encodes CASSDIRTMNTEAFF.

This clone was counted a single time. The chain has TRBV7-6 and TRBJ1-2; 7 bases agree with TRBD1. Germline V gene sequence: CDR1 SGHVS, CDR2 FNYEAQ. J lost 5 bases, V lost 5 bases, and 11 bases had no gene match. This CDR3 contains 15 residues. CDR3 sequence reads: CASSLGTAKGYGYTF. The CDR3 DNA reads TGTGCCAGCAGCCTCGGGACAGCCAAGGGATATGGCTACACCTTC.

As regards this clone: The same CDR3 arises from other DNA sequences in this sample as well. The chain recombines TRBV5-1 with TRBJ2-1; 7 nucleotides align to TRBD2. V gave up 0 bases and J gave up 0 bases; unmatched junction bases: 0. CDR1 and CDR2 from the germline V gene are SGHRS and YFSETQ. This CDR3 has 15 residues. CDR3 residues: CASSLGGSSYNEQFF. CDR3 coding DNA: TGCGCCAGCAGCTTGGGCGGGAGCTCCTACAATGAGCAGTTCTTC.

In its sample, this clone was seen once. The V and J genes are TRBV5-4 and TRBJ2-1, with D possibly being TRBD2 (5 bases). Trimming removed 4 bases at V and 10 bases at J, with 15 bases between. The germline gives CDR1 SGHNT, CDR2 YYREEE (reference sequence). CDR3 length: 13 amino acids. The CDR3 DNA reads TGTGCCAGCAGCGGTGACTGGGAGTTGGAGCAGTTCTTC. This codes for CASSGDWELEQFF.

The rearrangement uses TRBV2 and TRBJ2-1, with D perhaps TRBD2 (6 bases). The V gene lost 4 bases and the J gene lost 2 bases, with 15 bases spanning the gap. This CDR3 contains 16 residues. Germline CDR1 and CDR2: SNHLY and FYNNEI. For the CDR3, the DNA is TGTGCCAGCAGTGGAGGAGGGGCCCAGGCCTACAATGAGCAGTTCTTC. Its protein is CASSGGGAQAYNEQFF.

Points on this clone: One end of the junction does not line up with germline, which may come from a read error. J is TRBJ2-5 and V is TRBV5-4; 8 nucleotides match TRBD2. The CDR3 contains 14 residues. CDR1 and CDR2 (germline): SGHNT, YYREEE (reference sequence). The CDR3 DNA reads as TGTGCCAGCGGGCTAGCGGGCCTTTCAGAGGCCCAGTACTTC. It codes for CASGLAGLSEAQYF.

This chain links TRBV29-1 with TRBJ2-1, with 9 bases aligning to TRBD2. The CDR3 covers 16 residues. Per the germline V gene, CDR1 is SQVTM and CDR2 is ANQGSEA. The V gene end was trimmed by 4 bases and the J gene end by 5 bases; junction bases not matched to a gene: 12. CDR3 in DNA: TGCAGCGTTGGAGGGGCTAGCGGGAAGAGAGACAATGAGCAGTTCTTC. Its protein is CSVGGASGKRDNEQFF.

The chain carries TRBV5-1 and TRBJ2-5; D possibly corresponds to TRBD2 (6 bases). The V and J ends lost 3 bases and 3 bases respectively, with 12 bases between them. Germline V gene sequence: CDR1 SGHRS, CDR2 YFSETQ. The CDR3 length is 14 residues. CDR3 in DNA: TGCGCCAGCAGCTCCGGGACTCAAAAAGAGACCCAGTACTTC. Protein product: CASSSGTQKETQYF.

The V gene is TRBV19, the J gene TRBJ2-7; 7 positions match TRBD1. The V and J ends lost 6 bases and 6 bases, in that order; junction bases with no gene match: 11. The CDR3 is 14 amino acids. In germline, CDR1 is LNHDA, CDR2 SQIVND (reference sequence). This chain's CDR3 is CASSDGQVAIEQYF. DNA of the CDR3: TGTGCCAGTAGCGACGGACAGGTGGCCATCGAGCAGTACTTC.

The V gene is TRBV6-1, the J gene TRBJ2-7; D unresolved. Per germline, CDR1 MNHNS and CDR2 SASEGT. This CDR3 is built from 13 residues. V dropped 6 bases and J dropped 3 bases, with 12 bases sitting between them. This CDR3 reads CASRELIRYEQYF. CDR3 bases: TGTGCCAGCAGGGAGCTGATTCGCTACGAGCAGTACTTC.

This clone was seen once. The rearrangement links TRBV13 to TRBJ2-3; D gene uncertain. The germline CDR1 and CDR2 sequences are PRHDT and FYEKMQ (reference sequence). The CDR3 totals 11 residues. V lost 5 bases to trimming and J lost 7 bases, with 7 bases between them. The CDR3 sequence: CASSPSNTQYF. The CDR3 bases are TGTGCCAGCAGCCCCTCTAATACGCAGTATTTT.

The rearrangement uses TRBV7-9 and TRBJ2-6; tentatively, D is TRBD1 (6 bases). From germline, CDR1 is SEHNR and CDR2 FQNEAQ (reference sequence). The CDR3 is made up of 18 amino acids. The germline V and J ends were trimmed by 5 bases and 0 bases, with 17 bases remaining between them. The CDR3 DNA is TGTGCCAGCAGCAGCTTAGTGGACAGTAGCTCTGGGGCCAACGTCCTGACTTTC. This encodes CASSSLVDSSSGANVLTF.

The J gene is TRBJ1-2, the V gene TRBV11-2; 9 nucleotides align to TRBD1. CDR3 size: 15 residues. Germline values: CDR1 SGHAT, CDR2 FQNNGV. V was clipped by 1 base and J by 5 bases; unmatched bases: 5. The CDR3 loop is CASSLAGTGWYGYTF. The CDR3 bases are TGTGCCAGCAGCTTAGCCGGGACAGGGTGGTATGGCTACACCTTC.

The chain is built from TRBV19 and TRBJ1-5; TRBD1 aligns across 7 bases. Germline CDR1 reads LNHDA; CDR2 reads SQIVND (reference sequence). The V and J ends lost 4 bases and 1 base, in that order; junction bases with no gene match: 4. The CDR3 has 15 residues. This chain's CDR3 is CASSSGTASNQPQHF. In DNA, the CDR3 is TGTGCCAGTAGTAGCGGGACAGCGAGCAATCAGCCCCAGCATTTT.